What follows are 10 T cell receptor beta chains derived from one specimen sequenced in a study of control samples from healthy donors and cancer patients. The assay was immunoSEQ multiplex PCR, and TCRdb's table has in-frame clones only and misses some. This table has around 30,000 clones, under 95% appearing once. Sequencing was done on a sample of PBMCs. These receptors were collected from a man aged 35 to 55 with colorectal cancer.

The CDR3 is CASSPGGESGNTIYF. CDR3 coding DNA: TGTGCCAGCAGCCCGGGTGGGGAATCTGGAAACACCATATATTTT. The rearrangement joins TRBV13 to TRBJ1-3, with no clear D. The CDR3 has 15 residues. From germline, CDR1 is PRHDT and CDR2 FYEKMQ (reference sequence). V gave up 5 bases and J gave up 1 base, with 12 bases separating them.

V is TRBV6-5 and J is TRBJ1-1; tentatively, D is TRBD1 (6 bases). The ends were cut back, 6 bases at V and 6 bases at J, with 14 bases in the middle. CDR3 length: 13 residues. Germline loops: CDR1 MNHEY, CDR2 SVGAGI. The CDR3 DNA is TGTGCCAGCAGCTTCCAGGGGTTCCCTGAAGCTTTCTTT. Translated: CASSFQGFPEAFF.

The gene calls are TRBV7-6 and TRBJ2-7; 11 bases match TRBD2. This CDR3 has 15 residues. The trim removed 6 bases at V and 1 base at J, leaving 5 bases unmatched. The germline V gene encodes CDR1 SGHVS and CDR2 FNYEAQ. CDR3 in amino acids: CASSSTSGGSYEQYF. CDR3 DNA: TGTGCCAGCAGTTCAACTAGCGGGGGATCCTACGAGCAGTACTTC.

This chain links TRBV20-1 with TRBJ2-3; possibly TRBD1 for D (5 bases). The CDR3 is made up of 15 amino acids. Trimming cost V 3 bases and J 2 bases, with 15 bases left between them. Germline V gene data show CDR1 as DFQATT and CDR2 as SNEGSKA (reference sequence). The CDR3 bases are TGCAGTGCTAGTGGGGCCGTCACACACACAGATACGCAGTATTTT. The encoded protein is CSASGAVTHTDTQYF.

The chain carries TRBV18 and TRBJ1-2; 7 positions agree with TRBD1. CDR1 and CDR2 from the germline V gene are KGHSH and LQKENI. V trimming: 0 bases; J trimming: 2 bases; junction bases outside the gene matches: 6. CDR3 length: 16 residues. CDR3 amino acids: CASSPPGLTGNYGYTF. CDR3 DNA: TGTGCCAGCTCACCACCGGGATTGACAGGGAACTATGGCTACACCTTC. Looking up the rest from reference TRBV18 and TRBJ1-2 gives the full variable domain: NAGVMQNPRHLVRRRGQEARLRCSPMKGHSHVYWYRQLPEEGLKFMVYLQKENIIDESGMPKERFSAEFPKEGPSILRIQQVVRGDSAAYFCASSPPGLTGNYGYTFGSGTRLTVV.

The V and J genes are TRBV6-6 and TRBJ1-3, with D perhaps matching TRBD1 (5 bases). The CDR3 totals 15 residues. Trimming took 6 bases from V and 4 from J, leaving 16 bases between them. Germline V gene sequence: CDR1 MNHNY, CDR2 SVGAGI (reference sequence). This CDR3 reads CASRPHQSGGNTIYF. CDR3 in DNA: TGTGCCAGCAGGCCCCATCAGTCAGGGGGAAACACCATATATTTT.

The chain links TRBV6-5 to TRBJ2-7; D is undetermined. This CDR3 has 15 residues. Germline CDR1 is MNHEY and CDR2 is SVGAGI. Deletions cut 6 bases from V and 2 bases from J, with 17 bases between. The CDR3 region is CASRNRARGAYEQYF. DNA for the CDR3: TGTGCCAGCAGAAACCGGGCCAGAGGTGCCTACGAGCAGTACTTC.

V usage is TRBV27 and J usage is TRBJ1-1; TRBD1 is a possible D gene (5 bases). The length of the CDR3 is 18 residues. Germline CDR1 MNHEY, CDR2 SMNVEV (reference sequence). Between the trimmed V and J ends, which lost 2 bases and 4 bases, there was a span of 23 bases. The CDR3 is CASSLIRSRGRMSTEAFF. The CDR3 nucleotides are TGTGCCAGCAGTTTAATAAGGTCTCGGGGACGGATGAGCACTGAAGCTTTCTTT.

This clone showed up just once. This chain uses TRBV12-2 with TRBJ2-5; the table calls TRBD1, which could not be checked here. TRBV12-2 is a pseudogene locus. The length of the CDR3 is 16 residues. The CDR3 is CASRPHGRQVQETQYF. CDR3 DNA: TGTGCAAGTCGCCCACACGGAAGACAGGTCCAAGAGACCCAGTACTTC.

This clone was seen a few times. The chain couples TRBV6-6 to TRBJ1-6; D may be TRBD1 (6 bases). V was trimmed by 8 bases and J by 0 bases, leaving 14 bases between them. Germline CDR1 reads MNHNY; CDR2 reads SVGAGI (reference sequence). The CDR3 totals 16 residues. CDR3 region: CASVRGGSSYNSPLHF. Here the CDR3 DNA reads TGTGCCAGCGTTAGGGGGGGAAGCTCCTATAATTCACCCCTCCACTTT.